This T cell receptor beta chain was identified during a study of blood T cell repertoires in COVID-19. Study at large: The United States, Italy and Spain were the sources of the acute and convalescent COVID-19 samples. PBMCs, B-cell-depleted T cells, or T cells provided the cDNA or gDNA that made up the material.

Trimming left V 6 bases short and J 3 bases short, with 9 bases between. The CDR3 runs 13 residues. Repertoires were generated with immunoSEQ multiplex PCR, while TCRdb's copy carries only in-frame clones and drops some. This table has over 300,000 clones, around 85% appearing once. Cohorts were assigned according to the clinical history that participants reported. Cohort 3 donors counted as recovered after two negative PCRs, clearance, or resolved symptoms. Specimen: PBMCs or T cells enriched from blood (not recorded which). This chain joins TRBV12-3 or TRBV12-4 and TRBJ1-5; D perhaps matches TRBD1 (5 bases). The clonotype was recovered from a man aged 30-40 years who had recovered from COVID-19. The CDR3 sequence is CASRAGSNQPQHF. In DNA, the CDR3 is TGTGCCAGCAGAGCAGGGTCCAATCAGCCCCAGCATTTT.